This TCR beta chain was sequenced during a study of blood T cell repertoires in COVID-19. Here immunoSEQ multiplex PCR was the method, and the copy in TCRdb shows in-frame clones only, minus some. The sample has 170,000 or so clones, 85% to 90% seen once. The CDR3 totals 15 residues. Trimming removed 6 bases at V and 0 bases at J, with 11 bases between. Germline CDR1 MNHEY, CDR2 SVGEGT. The J gene is TRBJ1-4, the V gene TRBV6-2 or TRBV6-3, with a possible D match to TRBD1 (5 bases). The material sequenced was peripheral blood. The sequence came from a man in his forties with active or convalescent COVID-19. The CDR3 DNA follows: TGTGCCAGCAGCACCGACAGCGCAACTAATGAAAAACTGTTTTTT. Translation: CASSTDSATNEKLFF.